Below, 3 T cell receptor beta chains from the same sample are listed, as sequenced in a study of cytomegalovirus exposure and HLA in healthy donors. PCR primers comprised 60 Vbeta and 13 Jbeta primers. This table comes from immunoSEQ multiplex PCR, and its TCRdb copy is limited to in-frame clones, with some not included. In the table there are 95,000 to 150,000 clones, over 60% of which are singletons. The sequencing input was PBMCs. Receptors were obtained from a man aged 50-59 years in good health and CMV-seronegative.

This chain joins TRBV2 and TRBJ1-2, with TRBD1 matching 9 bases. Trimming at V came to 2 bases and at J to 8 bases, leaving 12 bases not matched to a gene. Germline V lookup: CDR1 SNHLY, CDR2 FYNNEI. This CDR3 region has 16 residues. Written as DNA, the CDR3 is TGTGCCAGCAGTGAAACGGGACAGGGAGGCGTCGGAGGCTACACCTTC. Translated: CASSETGQGGVGGYTF.

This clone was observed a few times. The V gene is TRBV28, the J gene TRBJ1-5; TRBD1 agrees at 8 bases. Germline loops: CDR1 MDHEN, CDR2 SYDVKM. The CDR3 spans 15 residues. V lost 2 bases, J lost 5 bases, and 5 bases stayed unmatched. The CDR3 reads CASSLGRGRDQPQHF. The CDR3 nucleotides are TGTGCCAGCAGTTTAGGCAGGGGGCGAGATCAGCCCCAGCATTTT. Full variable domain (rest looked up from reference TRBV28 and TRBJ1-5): DVKVTQSSRYLVKRTGEKVFLECVQDMDHENMFWYRQDPGLGLRLIYFSYDVKMKEKGDIPEGYSVSREKKERFSLILESASTNQTSMYLCASSLGRGRDQPQHFGDGTRLSIL.

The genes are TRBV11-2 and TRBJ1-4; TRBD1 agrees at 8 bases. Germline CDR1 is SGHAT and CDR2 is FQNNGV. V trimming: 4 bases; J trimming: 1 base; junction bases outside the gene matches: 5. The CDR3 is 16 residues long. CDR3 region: CASSSQGAGTNEKLFF. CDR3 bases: TGTGCCAGCAGCTCCCAGGGGGCAGGAACTAATGAAAAACTGTTTTTT.